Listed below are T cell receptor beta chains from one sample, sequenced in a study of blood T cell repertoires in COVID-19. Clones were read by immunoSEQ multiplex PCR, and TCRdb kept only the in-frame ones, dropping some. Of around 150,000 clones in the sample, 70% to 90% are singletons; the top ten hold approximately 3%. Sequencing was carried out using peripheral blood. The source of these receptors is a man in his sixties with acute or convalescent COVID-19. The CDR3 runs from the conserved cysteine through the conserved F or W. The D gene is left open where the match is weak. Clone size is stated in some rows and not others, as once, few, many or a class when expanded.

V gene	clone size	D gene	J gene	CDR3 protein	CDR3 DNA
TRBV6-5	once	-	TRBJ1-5	CASKAGESQPQHF	TGTGCCAGCAAAGCAGGGGAAAGTCAGCCCCAGCATTTT
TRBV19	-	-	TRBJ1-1	CASSIEATSGNTEAFF	TGTGCCAGTAGTATTGAGGCTACAAGCGGGAACACTGAAGCTTTCTTT
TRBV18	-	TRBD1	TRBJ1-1	CASSPRGLTTEAFF	TGTGCCAGCTCACCTAGGGGGCTCACCACTGAAGCTTTCTTT
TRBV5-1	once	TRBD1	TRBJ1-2	CASSQGTGGSGYTF	TGCGCCAGCAGCCAGGGGACAGGGGGTTCTGGCTACACCTTC
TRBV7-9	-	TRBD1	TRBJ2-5	CASSPTGQGIETQYF	TGTGCCAGCAGCCCAACCGGACAGGGTATAGAGACCCAGTACTTC
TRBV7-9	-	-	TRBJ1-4	CASSLGERREKLFF	TGTGCCAGCAGCTTGGGAGAGAGGCGGGAAAAACTGTTTTTT
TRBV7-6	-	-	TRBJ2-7	CASSNQGYEQYF	TGTGCCAGCAGCAATCAGGGTTACGAGCAGTACTTC
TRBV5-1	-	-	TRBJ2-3	CASSLAGETDTQYF	TGCGCCAGCAGCTTGGCGGGGGAGACAGATACGCAGTATTTT
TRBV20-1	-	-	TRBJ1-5	CSASTMLSNQPQHF	TGCAGTGCTAGTACTATGCTTAGCAATCAGCCCCAGCATTTT
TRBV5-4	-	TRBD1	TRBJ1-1	CASSLGAGTVNTEAFF	TGTGCCAGCAGCTTGGGGGCCGGGACAGTGAACACTGAAGCTTTCTTT
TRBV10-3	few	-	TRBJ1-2	CAISATEAYGYTF	TGTGCCATCAGTGCTACAGAAGCCTATGGCTACACCTTC
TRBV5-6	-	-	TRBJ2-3	CASSLGSGTDTQYF	TGTGCCAGCAGCTTGGGCAGCGGCACAGATACGCAGTATTTT
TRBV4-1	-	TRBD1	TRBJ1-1	CASSRGQGARPEAFF	TGCGCCAGCAGCCGAGGACAGGGGGCGAGGCCTGAAGCTTTCTTT
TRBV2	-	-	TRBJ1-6	CASSASENSPLHF	TGTGCCAGCAGTGCGTCAGAAAATTCACCCCTCCACTTT
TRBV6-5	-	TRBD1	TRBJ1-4	CASSVRDRENEKLFF	TGTGCCAGCAGCGTTCGGGACAGGGAAAATGAAAAACTGTTTTTT
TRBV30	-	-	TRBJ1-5	CAWSVRQNQPQHF	TGTGCCTGGAGTGTACGACAGAATCAGCCCCAGCATTTT
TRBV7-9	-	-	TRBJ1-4	CASSEGQGRNEKLFF	TGTGCCAGCAGCGAAGGCCAGGGGAGAAATGAAAAACTGTTTTTT
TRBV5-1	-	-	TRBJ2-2	CASSILTGTGELFF	TGCGCCAGCAGCATACTTACAGGGACCGGGGAGCTGTTTTTT
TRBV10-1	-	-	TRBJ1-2	CASLFESKGHPTYGYTF	TGCGCCAGCCTTTTCGAAAGCAAGGGACATCCAACCTATGGCTACACCTTC
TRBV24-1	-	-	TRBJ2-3	CATRGQGFDTQYF	TGTGCCACCAGGGGGCAGGGGTTCGATACGCAGTATTTT
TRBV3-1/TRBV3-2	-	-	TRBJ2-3	CASSQRKIREDTQYF	TGTGCCAGCAGCCAACGCAAGATTCGCGAGGATACGCAGTATTTT
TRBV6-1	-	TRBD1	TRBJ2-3	CASSETGGWSADTQYF	TGTGCCAGCAGTGAAACAGGGGGCTGGAGTGCAGATACGCAGTATTTT
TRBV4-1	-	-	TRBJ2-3	CASSQDDAASTDTQYF	TGCGCCAGCAGCCAAGATGACGCGGCTAGCACAGATACGCAGTATTTT
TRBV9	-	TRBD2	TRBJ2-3	CASSVTSGSTDTQYF	TGTGCCAGCAGCGTCACTAGCGGGAGCACAGATACGCAGTATTTT
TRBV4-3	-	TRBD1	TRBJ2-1	CASSHPGTGNEQFF	TGCGCCAGCAGCCACCCGGGGACAGGGAATGAGCAGTTCTTC
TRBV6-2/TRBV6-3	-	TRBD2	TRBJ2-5	CASSRSGGETQYF	TGTGCCAGCAGTAGGTCGGGAGGGGAGACCCAGTACTTC
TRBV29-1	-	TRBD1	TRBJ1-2	CSDYRTGSGYGYTF	TGCAGCGATTACCGGACAGGGAGCGGCTATGGCTACACCTTC
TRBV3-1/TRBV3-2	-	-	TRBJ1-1	CASSRGSAEAFF	TGTGCCAGCAGCCGGGGCTCGGCTGAAGCTTTCTTT
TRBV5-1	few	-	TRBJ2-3	CASSLGAGGISSTDTQYF	TGCGCCAGCAGCTTGGGGGCTGGGGGGATTAGTTCCACAGATACGCAGTATTTT
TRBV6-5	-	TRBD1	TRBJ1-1	CASSIHRGANTEAFF	TGTGCCAGCAGTATCCACAGGGGGGCGAACACTGAAGCTTTCTTT
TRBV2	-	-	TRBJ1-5	CASSEVGQLVGPQHF	TGTGCCAGCAGTGAGGTAGGACAGCTCGTGGGGCCCCAGCATTTT
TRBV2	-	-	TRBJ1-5	CASKRQRNSNQPQHF	TGTGCCAGCAAGAGACAGCGAAATAGCAATCAGCCCCAGCATTTT
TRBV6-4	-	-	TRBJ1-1	CASSDSISRRTPNTEAFF	TGTGCCAGCAGTGACTCGATATCCCGCAGGACACCTAACACTGAAGCTTTCTTT
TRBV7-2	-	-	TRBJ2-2	CASSSRRDTGELFF	TGTGCCAGCAGTTCTCGCAGGGACACCGGGGAGCTGTTTTTT
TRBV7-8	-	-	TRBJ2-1	CASSLSLAINEQFF	TGTGCCAGCAGCTTAAGTCTAGCTATTAATGAGCAGTTCTTC
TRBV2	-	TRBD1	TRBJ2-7	CASRKGTVTYEQYF	TGTGCCAGCAGGAAGGGGACAGTAACCTACGAGCAGTACTTC
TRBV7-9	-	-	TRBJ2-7	CASSLIQGRSYEQYF	TGTGCCAGCAGCTTGATACAGGGGAGGTCCTACGAGCAGTACTTC
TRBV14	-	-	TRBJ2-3	CASSQERGGAQYF	TGTGCCAGCAGCCAAGAAAGAGGCGGGGCGCAGTATTTT
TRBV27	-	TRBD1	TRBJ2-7	CASSPRRDRVLEQYF	TGTGCCAGCAGTCCCCGCCGGGACAGGGTGCTCGAGCAGTACTTC
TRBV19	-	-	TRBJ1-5	CASSGQGRMVQPQHF	TGTGCCAGTAGCGGCCAGGGGAGAATGGTCCAGCCCCAGCATTTT
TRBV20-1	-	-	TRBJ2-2	CSMSRSGELFF	TGCAGTATGTCCAGATCCGGGGAGCTGTTTTTT
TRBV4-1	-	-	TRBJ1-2	CASSLGLSGYGYTF	TGCGCCAGCAGCCTTGGACTTTCGGGGTATGGCTACACCTTC
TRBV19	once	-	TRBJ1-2	CASSGAGYYGYTF	TGTGCCAGTAGCGGCGCGGGGTACTATGGCTACACCTTC
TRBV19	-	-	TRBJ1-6	CASSPRLTPPLHF	TGTGCCAGTAGCCCTCGACTAACCCCACCCCTCCACTTT
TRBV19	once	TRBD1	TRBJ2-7	CASSSGTGASYEQYF	TGTGCCAGTAGTTCCGGGACAGGGGCCTCCTACGAGCAGTACTTC
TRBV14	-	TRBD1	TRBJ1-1	CASSPPGGTEAFF	TGTGCCAGCAGCCCCCCAGGGGGCACTGAAGCTTTCTTT
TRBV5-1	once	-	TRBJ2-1	CASSLAMQGFEQFF	TGCGCCAGCAGCTTGGCCATGCAGGGTTTTGAGCAGTTCTTC
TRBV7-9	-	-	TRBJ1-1	CASSSPTGQAFF	TGTGCCAGCAGCTCTCCGACAGGTCAAGCTTTCTTT
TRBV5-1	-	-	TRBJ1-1	CASTNPGQGTEAFF	TGCGCCAGCACCAATCCCGGGCAGGGCACTGAAGCTTTCTTT
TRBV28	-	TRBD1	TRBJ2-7	CASSGSGQGVEQYF	TGTGCCAGCAGTGGAAGCGGACAGGGGGTCGAGCAGTACTTC
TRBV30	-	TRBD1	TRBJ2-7	CAWTPGQGPQYF	TGTGCCTGGACCCCGGGACAGGGACCACAGTACTTC
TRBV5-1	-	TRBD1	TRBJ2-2	CASSWPSWTGTEGELFF	TGCGCCAGCAGCTGGCCTTCTTGGACAGGGACCGAAGGGGAGCTGTTTTTT